A selection of T cell receptor beta chains follows, all from one sample in a study of blood T cell repertoires in COVID-19. Profiling relied on immunoSEQ multiplex PCR, and the TCRdb table lists in-frame clones only, not all of them. The sample lists over 95,000 clones; around 79% were seen once. Input material: peripheral blood. All receptors come from a woman aged 80 or over with active or convalescent COVID-19. CDR3s include the opening cysteine and the closing phenylalanine or tryptophan. Each record gives: V gene, D gene, J gene, clone size, CDR3 DNA, CDR3 protein. D genes are given only for firm matches. Size is omitted from some rows. Given values are once, few, many or a class for expanded clones.

v_gene: TRBV5-6
d_gene: TRBD1
j_gene: TRBJ1-5
abundance: NA
CDR3nt: TGTGCCAGCACCAGCAGGGGGCTTAGTCAGCCCCAGCATTTT
CDR3aa: CASTSRGLSQPQHF

v_gene: TRBV3-1/TRBV3-2
d_gene: TRBD1
j_gene: TRBJ2-1
abundance: NA
CDR3nt: TGTGCCAGCAGCCAAGAAGCAGGGGGCAGGGATGAGCAGTTCTTC
CDR3aa: CASSQEAGGRDEQFF

v_gene: TRBV7-8
d_gene: NA
j_gene: TRBJ1-5
abundance: NA
CDR3nt: TGTGCCAGCGGAGGGGGGGAAAATCAGCCCCAGCATTTT
CDR3aa: CASGGGENQPQHF

v_gene: TRBV5-1
d_gene: TRBD2
j_gene: TRBJ2-1
abundance: NA
CDR3nt: TGTGCCAGCAGACTCGGACTAGCGGGATACAATGAGCAGTTCTTC
CDR3aa: CASRLGLAGYNEQFF

v_gene: TRBV7-9
d_gene: TRBD1
j_gene: TRBJ1-4
abundance: NA
CDR3nt: TGTGCCAGCTCGCAGGGGGCGCATAATGAAAAACTGTTTTTT
CDR3aa: CASSQGAHNEKLFF

v_gene: TRBV6-6
d_gene: TRBD2
j_gene: TRBJ2-1
abundance: NA
CDR3nt: TGTGCCAGCAGTTACTCGAGTAGCGGGAGGGGGGAGCAGTTCTTC
CDR3aa: CASSYSSSGRGEQFF

v_gene: TRBV29-1
d_gene: NA
j_gene: TRBJ2-7
abundance: NA
CDR3nt: TGCAGCGTTGGTTACAGCTCCTACGAGCAGTACTTC
CDR3aa: CSVGYSSYEQYF

v_gene: TRBV7-3
d_gene: NA
j_gene: TRBJ2-7
abundance: NA
CDR3nt: TGTGCCAGCAGCCGGGGAGTTGGCGAGCAGTACTTC
CDR3aa: CASSRGVGEQYF

v_gene: TRBV6-4
d_gene: TRBD2
j_gene: TRBJ2-2
abundance: many
CDR3nt: TGTGCCAGCAGTGAGACTAGCGGGTCCACCGGGGAGCTGTTTTTT
CDR3aa: CASSETSGSTGELFF

v_gene: TRBV7-9
d_gene: NA
j_gene: TRBJ1-5
abundance: NA
CDR3nt: TGTGCCAGCAGCCCCGGGATCCCCAATCAGCCCCAGCATTTT
CDR3aa: CASSPGIPNQPQHF

v_gene: TRBV5-7
d_gene: NA
j_gene: TRBJ1-1
abundance: NA
CDR3nt: TGTGCCAGCAGCTCGACAGGGAACACTGAAGCTTTCTTT
CDR3aa: CASSSTGNTEAFF

v_gene: TRBV4-3
d_gene: NA
j_gene: TRBJ1-6
abundance: NA
CDR3nt: TGCGCCAGCAGCCAAGATGGGGCAGGACCCTATAATTCACCCCTCCACTTT
CDR3aa: CASSQDGAGPYNSPLHF

v_gene: TRBV10-3
d_gene: NA
j_gene: TRBJ2-3
abundance: NA
CDR3nt: TGTGCCAACGCCGAGGGGCCTCGGGGGGATACGCAGTATTTT
CDR3aa: CANAEGPRGDTQYF

v_gene: TRBV14
d_gene: TRBD1
j_gene: TRBJ1-4
abundance: NA
CDR3nt: TGTGCCAGCAGCCAATTACTGGGACAGTCTGGTGAAAAACTGTTTTTT
CDR3aa: CASSQLLGQSGEKLFF

v_gene: TRBV5-8
d_gene: NA
j_gene: TRBJ2-1
abundance: NA
CDR3nt: TGTGCCCCCCCTAGCTCGTTTCCGGAGCAGTTCTTC
CDR3aa: CAPPSSFPEQFF

v_gene: TRBV6-6
d_gene: NA
j_gene: TRBJ1-1
abundance: NA
CDR3nt: TGTGCCAGCAGGTTGGGCGTGTACACTGAAGCTTTCTTT
CDR3aa: CASRLGVYTEAFF

v_gene: TRBV2
d_gene: NA
j_gene: TRBJ2-7
abundance: NA
CDR3nt: TGTGCCAGCAGCGACAGCTCCTACGAGCAGTACTTC
CDR3aa: CASSDSSYEQYF

v_gene: TRBV18
d_gene: TRBD2
j_gene: TRBJ2-1
abundance: NA
CDR3nt: TGTGCCAGCTCACCAGGACTAGCGGGAAATAATGAGCAGTTCTTC
CDR3aa: CASSPGLAGNNEQFF

v_gene: TRBV27
d_gene: NA
j_gene: TRBJ1-2
abundance: NA
CDR3nt: TGTGCCAGCAGTTTGTACACTTCAGGGGCTGGCTACACCTTC
CDR3aa: CASSLYTSGAGYTF

v_gene: TRBV5-4
d_gene: TRBD2
j_gene: TRBJ2-3
abundance: NA
CDR3nt: TGTGCCAGCAGCCCGAGGACTAGCTCGGATACGCAGTATTTT
CDR3aa: CASSPRTSSDTQYF

v_gene: TRBV9
d_gene: NA
j_gene: TRBJ2-7
abundance: NA
CDR3nt: TGTGCCAGCAGCGTAGCCACCGCTTCAGGTCAGAACTACGAGCAGTACTTC
CDR3aa: CASSVATASGQNYEQYF

v_gene: TRBV27
d_gene: NA
j_gene: TRBJ1-5
abundance: NA
CDR3nt: TGTGCCAGCGCCAAAACCCCCGGTCAGCCCCAGCATTTT
CDR3aa: CASAKTPGQPQHF

v_gene: TRBV7-9
d_gene: NA
j_gene: TRBJ1-2
abundance: few
CDR3nt: TGTGCCAGCAGCCCCGGGTCACCTAACTATGGCTACACCTTC
CDR3aa: CASSPGSPNYGYTF

v_gene: TRBV12-3/TRBV12-4
d_gene: NA
j_gene: TRBJ2-7
abundance: NA
CDR3nt: TGTGCCAGCAGTTTTATTGGACGGGGCGAGCAGTACTTC
CDR3aa: CASSFIGRGEQYF

v_gene: TRBV5-8
d_gene: NA
j_gene: TRBJ2-1
abundance: NA
CDR3nt: TGTGCCAGCAGCTTGGAGACGGGTTACAATGAGCAGTTCTTC
CDR3aa: CASSLETGYNEQFF